This T cell receptor (beta chain) is from a study of T cell responses to AZD1222 COVID-19 vaccine. Trimming removed 4 bases from V and 5 bases from J; junction bases left unmatched: 3. The germline gives CDR1 SGHVS, CDR2 FNYEAQ. CDR3 length: 14 residues. A note on this clone: The antigen remains unidentified.

The data were produced by immunoSEQ multiplex PCR, yet TCRdb's version contains in-frame clones alone and is incomplete. The sample lists about 190,000 clones, around 90% occurring once. Study-wide results and limits: Nearly half of spike-specific TCRs reportedly target variant regions that are unmutated in the B.1.351 and B.1.1.7 variants.

This chain links TRBV7-6 with TRBJ1-5; 9 nucleotides align to TRBD1. This receptor was identified in an adult in good health. The sample consisted of peripheral blood, taken on day 0 of AZD1222 vaccination. In DNA form, the CDR3 reads TGTGCCAGCAGCTCGCGACAGGGGGATCAGCCCCAGCATTTT. Residues: CASSSRQGDQPQHF.